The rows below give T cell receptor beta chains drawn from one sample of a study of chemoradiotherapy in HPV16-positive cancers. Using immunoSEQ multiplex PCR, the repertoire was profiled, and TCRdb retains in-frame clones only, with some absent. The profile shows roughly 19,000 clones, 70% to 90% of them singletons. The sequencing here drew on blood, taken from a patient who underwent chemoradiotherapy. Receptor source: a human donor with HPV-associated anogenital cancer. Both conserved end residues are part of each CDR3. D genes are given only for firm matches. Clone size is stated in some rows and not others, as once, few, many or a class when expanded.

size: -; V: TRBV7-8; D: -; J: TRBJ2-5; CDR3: CASSLVGFVLNETQYF; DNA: TGTGCCAGCAGCTTAGTGGGGTTCGTCCTCAATGAGACCCAGTACTTC
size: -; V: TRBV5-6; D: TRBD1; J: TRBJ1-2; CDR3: CASSLGDRVHGYTF; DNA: TGTGCCAGCAGCTTGGGGGACAGGGTCCATGGCTACACCTTC
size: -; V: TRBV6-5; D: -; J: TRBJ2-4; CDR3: CASSSGSRKNIQYF; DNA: TGTGCCAGCAGTTCGGGTTCAAGGAAAAACATTCAGTACTTC
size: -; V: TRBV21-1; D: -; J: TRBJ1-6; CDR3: CASRIRQGINSPLHF; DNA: TGTGCCAGCAGAATCCGACAGGGGATTAATTCACCCCTCCACTTT
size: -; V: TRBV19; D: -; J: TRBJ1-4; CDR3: CASSTPGEANEKLFF; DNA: TGTGCCAGTAGTACCCCCGGGGAGGCTAATGAAAAACTGTTTTTT
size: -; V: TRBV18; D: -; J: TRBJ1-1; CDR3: CASSPLGSGQENTEAFF; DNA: TGTGCCAGCTCACCACTGGGCAGTGGGCAGGAAAACACTGAAGCTTTCTTT
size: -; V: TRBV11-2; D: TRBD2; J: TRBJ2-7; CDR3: CASSLGVPSGPISYEQYF; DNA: TGTGCCAGCAGCTTAGGGGTCCCTAGCGGCCCAATCTCCTACGAGCAGTACTTC
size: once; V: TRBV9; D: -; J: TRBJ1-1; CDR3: CASSVEGGWNTEAFF; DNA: TGTGCCAGCAGCGTCGAGGGGGGATGGAACACTGAAGCTTTCTTT
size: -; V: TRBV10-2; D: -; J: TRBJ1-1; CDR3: CASSPDSRVNTEAFF; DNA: TGCGCCAGCAGCCCGGACAGTCGGGTGAACACTGAAGCTTTCTTT
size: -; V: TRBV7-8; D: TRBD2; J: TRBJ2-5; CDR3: CASSLVVAGGQETQYF; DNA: TGTGCCAGCAGCTTAGTAGTAGCGGGGGGCCAAGAGACCCAGTACTTC
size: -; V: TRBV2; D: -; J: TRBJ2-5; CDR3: CASTERQALETQYF; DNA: TGTGCCAGCACCGAACGGCAGGCGCTGGAGACCCAGTACTTC
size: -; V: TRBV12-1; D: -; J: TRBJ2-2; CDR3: CASSPRGPPTGNTGELFF; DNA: TGTGCCAGCAGCCCCCGGGGGCCTCCAACGGGAAACACCGGGGAGCTGTTTTTT
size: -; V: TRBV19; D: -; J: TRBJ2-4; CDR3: CASSLGGVAKNIQYF; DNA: TGTGCCAGTAGTTTAGGGGGGGTAGCCAAAAACATTCAGTACTTC
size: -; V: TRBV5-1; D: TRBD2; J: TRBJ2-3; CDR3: CASSSGLAGSTDTQYF; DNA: TGCGCCAGCAGCTCTGGACTAGCGGGAAGCACAGATACGCAGTATTTT
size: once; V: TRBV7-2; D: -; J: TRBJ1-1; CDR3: CASSSDLVNTEAFF; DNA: TGTGCCAGCAGCTCGGATTTAGTGAACACTGAAGCTTTCTTT
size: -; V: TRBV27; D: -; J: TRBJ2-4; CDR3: CASSFLSGGFQYF; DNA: TGTGCCAGCAGTTTCCTCAGTGGGGGGTTTCAGTACTTC
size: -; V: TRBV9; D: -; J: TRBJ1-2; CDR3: CASSAERGGAVGYTF; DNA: TGTGCCAGCAGCGCTGAACGGGGAGGGGCAGTAGGCTACACCTTC